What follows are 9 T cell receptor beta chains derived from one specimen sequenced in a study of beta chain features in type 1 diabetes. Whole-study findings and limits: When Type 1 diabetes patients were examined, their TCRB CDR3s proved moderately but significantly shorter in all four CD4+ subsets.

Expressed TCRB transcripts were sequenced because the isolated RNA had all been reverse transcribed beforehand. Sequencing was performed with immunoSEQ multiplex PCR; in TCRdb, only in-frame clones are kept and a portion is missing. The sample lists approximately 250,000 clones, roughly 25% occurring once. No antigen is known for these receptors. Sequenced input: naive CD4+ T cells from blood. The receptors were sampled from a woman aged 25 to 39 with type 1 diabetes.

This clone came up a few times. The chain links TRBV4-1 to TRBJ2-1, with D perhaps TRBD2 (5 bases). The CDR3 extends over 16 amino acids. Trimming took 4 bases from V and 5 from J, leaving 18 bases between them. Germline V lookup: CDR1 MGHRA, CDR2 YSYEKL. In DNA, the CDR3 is TGCGCCAGCAGCCTAAGGTGGCTAGCAGAGAACAATGAGCAGTTCTTC. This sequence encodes CASSLRWLAENNEQFF.

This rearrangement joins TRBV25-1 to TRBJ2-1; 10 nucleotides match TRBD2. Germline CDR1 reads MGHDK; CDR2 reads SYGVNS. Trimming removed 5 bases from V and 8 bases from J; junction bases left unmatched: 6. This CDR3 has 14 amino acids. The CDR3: CASSRTLAGDEQFF. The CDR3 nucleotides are TGTGCCAGCAGTCGGACGCTAGCGGGAGATGAGCAGTTCTTC.

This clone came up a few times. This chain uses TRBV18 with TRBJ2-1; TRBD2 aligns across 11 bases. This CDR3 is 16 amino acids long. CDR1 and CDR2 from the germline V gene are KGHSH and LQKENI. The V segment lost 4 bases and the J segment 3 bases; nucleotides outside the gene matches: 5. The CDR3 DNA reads TGTGCCAGCTCACGACCGGGACTAGCGGTCTACAATGAGCAGTTCTTC. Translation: CASSRPGLAVYNEQFF.

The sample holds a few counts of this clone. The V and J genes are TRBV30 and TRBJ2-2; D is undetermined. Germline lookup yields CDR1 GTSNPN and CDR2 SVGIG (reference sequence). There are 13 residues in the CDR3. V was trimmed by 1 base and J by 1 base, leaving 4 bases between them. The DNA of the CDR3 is TGTGCCTGGAGTGCACAGAACACCGGGGAGCTGTTTTTT. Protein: CAWSAQNTGELFF.

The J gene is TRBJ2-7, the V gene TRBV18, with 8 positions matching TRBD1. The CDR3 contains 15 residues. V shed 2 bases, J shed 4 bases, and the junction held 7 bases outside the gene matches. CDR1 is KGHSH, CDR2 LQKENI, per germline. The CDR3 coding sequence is TGTGCCAGCTCACCAAGGGACAGGCCACTATACGAGCAGTACTTC. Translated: CASSPRDRPLYEQYF.

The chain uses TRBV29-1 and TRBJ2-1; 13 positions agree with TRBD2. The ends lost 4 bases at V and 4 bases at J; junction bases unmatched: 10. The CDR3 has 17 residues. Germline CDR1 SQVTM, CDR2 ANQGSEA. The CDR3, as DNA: TGCAGCGTTGCTGTTACTGTGACTAGCGGGAGGTACAATGAGCAGTTCTTC. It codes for CSVAVTVTSGRYNEQFF.

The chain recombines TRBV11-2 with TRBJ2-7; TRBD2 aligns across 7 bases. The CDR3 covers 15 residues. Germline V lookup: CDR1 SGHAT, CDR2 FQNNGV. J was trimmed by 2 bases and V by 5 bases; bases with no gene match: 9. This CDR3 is CASSTKAGPAYEQYF. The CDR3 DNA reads TGTGCCAGCAGCACCAAAGCGGGACCTGCCTACGAGCAGTACTTC.

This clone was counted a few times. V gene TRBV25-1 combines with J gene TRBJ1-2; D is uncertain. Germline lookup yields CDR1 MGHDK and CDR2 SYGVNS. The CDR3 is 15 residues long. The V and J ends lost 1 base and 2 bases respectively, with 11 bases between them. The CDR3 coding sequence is TGTGCCAGCAGTGAATCAATGGGCCAAAACTATGGCTACACCTTC. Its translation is CASSESMGQNYGYTF.

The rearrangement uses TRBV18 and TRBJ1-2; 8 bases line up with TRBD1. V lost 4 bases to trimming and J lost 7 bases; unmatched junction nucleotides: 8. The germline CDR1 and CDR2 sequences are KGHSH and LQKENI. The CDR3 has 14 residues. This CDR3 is CASSLADRAPGYTF. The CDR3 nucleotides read TGTGCCAGCTCACTTGCGGACAGGGCGCCTGGCTACACCTTC.